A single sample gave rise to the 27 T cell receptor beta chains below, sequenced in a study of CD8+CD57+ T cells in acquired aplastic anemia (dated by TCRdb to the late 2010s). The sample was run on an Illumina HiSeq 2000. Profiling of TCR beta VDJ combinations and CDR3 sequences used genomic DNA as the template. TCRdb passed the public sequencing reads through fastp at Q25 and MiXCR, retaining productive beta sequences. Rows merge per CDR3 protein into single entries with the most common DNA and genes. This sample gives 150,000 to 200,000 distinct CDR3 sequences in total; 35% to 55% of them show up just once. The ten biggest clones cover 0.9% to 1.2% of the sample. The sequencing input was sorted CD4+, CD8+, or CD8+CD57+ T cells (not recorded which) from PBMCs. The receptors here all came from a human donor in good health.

CDR3 amino acids: CASSVTDREQYF. In DNA form, the CDR3 reads TGTGCCAGCAGCGTAACTGATCGCGAGCAGTACTTC. The V call is TRBV9, the J call TRBJ2-7; unclear D gene. The V and J ends lost 1 base and 6 bases respectively, with 8 bases between them. CDR1 and CDR2 from the germline V gene are SGDLS and YYNGEE. The CDR3 has 12 residues.

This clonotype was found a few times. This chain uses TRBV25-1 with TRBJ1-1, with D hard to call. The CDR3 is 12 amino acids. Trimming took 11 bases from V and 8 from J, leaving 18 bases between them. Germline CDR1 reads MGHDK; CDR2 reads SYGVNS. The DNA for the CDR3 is TGTGCCGCTCATACTTGGGGAAACGAAGCTTTCTTT. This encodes CAAHTWGNEAFF.

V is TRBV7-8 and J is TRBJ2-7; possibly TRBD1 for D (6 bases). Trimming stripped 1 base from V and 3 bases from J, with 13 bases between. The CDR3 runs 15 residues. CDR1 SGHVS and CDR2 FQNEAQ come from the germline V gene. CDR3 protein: CASSLELGAIYEQYF. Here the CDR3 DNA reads TGTGCCAGCAGCTTAGAGCTGGGGGCGATCTACGAGCAGTACTTC.

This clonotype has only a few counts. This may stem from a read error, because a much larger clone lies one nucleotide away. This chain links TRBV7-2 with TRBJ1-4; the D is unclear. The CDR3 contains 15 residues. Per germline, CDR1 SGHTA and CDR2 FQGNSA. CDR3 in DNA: TGTGCCAGCAGCTTAGCCCTGGGCCCTAATGAAAAACTGTGTTTT. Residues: CASSLALGPNEKLCF.

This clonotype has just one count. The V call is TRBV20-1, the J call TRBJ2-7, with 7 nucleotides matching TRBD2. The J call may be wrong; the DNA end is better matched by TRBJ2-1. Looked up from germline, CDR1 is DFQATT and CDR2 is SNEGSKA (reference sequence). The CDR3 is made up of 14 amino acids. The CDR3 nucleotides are TGCAGTGCTAGTGGCGGGAGCTCCTACAATGAGCAGTTCTTC. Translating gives CSASGGSSYNEQFF.

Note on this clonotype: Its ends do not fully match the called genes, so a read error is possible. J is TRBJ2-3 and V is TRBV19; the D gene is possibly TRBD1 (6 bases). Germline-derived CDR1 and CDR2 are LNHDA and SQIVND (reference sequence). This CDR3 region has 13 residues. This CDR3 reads CASSKETGSTEYF. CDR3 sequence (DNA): TGTGCCAGTAGTAAGGAGACAGGTTCTACGGAGTATTTT. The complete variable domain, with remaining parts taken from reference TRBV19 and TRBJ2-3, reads DGGITQSPKYLFRKEGQNVTLSCEQNLNHDAMYWYRQDPGQGLRLIYYSQIVNDFQKGDIAEGYSVSREKKESFPLTVTSAQKNPTAFYLCASSKETGSTEYFGPGTRLTVL.

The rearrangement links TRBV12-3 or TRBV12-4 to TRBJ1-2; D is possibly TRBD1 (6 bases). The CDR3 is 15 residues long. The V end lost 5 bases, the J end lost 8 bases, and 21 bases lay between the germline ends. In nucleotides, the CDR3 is TGTGCCAGCAGTGCGGGTGGGGGCCTTGGCTTCGGCTACACCTTC. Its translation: CASSAGGGLGFGYTF.

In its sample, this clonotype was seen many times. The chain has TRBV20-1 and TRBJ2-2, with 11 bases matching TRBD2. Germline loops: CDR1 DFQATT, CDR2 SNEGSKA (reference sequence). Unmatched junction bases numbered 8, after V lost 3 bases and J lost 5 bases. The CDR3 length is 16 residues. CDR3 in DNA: TGCAGTGCTAGGTCACTAGCGGGAGAAGGGACCGGGGAGCTGTTTTTT. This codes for CSARSLAGEGTGELFF.

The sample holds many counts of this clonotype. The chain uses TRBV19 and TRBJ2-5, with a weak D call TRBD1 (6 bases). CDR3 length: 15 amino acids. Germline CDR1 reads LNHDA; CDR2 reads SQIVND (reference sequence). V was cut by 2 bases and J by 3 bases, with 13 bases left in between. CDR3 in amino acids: CASSIRTEGEETQYF. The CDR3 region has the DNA TGTGCCAGTAGTATACGAACAGAGGGGGAAGAGACCCAGTACTTC.

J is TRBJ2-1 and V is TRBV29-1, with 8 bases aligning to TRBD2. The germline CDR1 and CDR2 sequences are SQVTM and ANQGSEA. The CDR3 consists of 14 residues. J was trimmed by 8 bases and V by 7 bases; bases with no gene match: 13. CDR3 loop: CSAAETSGGDEQFF. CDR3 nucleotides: TGCAGCGCTGCGGAAACTAGCGGCGGCGATGAGCAGTTCTTC.

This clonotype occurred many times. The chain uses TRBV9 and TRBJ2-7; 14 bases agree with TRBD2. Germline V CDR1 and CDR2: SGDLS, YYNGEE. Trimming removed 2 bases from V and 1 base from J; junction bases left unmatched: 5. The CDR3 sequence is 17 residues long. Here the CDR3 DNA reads TGTGCCAGCAGCGTGGGACTAGCGGGAGCCGTTTCCTACGAGCAGTACTTC. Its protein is CASSVGLAGAVSYEQYF. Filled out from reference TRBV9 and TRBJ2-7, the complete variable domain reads DSGVTQTPKHLITATGQRVTLRCSPRSGDLSVYWYQQSLDQGLQFLIQYYNGEERAKGNILERFSAQQFPDLHSELNLSSLELGDSALYFCASSVGLAGAVSYEQYFGPGTRLTVT.

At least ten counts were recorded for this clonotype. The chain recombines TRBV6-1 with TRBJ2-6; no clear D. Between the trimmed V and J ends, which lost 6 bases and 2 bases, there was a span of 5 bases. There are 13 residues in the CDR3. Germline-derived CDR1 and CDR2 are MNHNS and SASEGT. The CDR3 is CASSSPGANVLTF. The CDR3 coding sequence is TGTGCCAGCAGCTCCCCTGGGGCCAACGTCCTGACTTTC.

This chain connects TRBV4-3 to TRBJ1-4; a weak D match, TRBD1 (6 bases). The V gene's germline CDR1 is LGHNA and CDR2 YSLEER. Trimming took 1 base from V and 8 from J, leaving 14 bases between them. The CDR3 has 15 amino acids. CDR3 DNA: TGCGCCAGCAGCCAAGCGCAGGGGTCTTGGGAAAAACTGTTTTTT. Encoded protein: CASSQAQGSWEKLFF.

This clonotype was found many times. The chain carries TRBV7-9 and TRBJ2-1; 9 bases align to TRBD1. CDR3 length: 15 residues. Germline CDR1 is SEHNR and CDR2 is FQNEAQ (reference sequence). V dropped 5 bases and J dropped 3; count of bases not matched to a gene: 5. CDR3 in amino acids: CASSVTGGFYNEQFF. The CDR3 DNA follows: TGTGCCAGCAGCGTGACAGGGGGGTTCTACAATGAGCAGTTCTTC.

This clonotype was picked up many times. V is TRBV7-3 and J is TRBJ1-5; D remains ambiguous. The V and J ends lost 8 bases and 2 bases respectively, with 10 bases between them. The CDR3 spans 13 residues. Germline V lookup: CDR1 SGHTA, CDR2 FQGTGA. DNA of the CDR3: TGTGCCAGCGCGGGGAGGGGCAATCAGCCCCAGCATTTT. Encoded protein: CASAGRGNQPQHF.

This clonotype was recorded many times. The CDR3: CASIPATGTNTGELFF. The CDR3 bases are TGTGCCAGCATACCAGCGACAGGGACGAACACCGGGGAGCTGTTTTTT. V and J are TRBV12-3 or TRBV12-4 and TRBJ2-2; 7 bases agree with TRBD1. Germline trimming cut 7 bases from V and 0 bases from J; bases unmatched to any gene: 8. This CDR3 contains 16 residues.

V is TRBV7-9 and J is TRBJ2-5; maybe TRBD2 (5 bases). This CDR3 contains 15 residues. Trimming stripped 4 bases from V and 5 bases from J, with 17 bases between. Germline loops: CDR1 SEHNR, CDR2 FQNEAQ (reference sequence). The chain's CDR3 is CASSSSGPERETQYF. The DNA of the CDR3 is TGTGCCAGCAGCTCCTCTGGCCCGGAGCGGGAGACCCAGTACTTC.

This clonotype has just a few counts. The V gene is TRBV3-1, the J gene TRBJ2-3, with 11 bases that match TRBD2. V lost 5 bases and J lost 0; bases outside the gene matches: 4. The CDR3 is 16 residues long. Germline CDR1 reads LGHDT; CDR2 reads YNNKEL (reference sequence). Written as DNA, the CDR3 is TGTGCCAGCAGCACGAGGACTAGCGGGAGCACAGATACGCAGTATTTT. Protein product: CASSTRTSGSTDTQYF.

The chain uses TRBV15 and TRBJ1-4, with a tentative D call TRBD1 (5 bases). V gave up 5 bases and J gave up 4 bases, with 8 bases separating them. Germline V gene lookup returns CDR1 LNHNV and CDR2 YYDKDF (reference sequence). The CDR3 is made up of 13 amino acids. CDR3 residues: CATSRDRNEKLFF. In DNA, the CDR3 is TGTGCCACCAGCCGGGACCGTAATGAAAAACTGTTTTTT.

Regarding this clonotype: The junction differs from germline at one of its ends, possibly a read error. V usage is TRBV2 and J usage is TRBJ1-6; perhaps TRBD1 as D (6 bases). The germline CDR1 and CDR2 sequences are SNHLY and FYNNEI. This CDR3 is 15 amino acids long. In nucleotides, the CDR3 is TGTGCCAGGAAAAGCGGTGGACAGTATAATCCACCCCTCCACTTT. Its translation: CARKSGGQYNPPLHF.

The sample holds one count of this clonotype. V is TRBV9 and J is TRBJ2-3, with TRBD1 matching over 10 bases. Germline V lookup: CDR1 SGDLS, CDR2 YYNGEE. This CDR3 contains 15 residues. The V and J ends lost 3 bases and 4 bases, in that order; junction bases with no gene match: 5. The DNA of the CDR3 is TGTGCCAGCAGCGGGACAGGGGGAAGGTCAGATACGCAGTATTTT. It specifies CASSGTGGRSDTQYF.

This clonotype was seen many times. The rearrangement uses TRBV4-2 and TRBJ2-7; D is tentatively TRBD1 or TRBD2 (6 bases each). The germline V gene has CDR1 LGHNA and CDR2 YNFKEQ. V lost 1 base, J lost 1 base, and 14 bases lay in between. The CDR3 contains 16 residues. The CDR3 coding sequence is TGTGCCAGCAGCCAAGTCTCGGGCGGGACATCCTACGAGCAGTACTTC. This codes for CASSQVSGGTSYEQYF.

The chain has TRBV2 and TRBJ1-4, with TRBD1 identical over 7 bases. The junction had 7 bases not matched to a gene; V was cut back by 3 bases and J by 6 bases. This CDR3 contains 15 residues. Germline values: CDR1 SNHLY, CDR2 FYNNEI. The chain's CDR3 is CASSEIQGRYEKLFF. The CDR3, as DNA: TGTGCCAGCAGTGAGATACAGGGGCGCTATGAAAAACTGTTTTTT.

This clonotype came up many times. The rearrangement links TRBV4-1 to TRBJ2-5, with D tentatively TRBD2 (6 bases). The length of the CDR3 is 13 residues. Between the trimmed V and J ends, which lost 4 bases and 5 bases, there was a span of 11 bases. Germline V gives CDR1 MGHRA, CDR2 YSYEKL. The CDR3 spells CASSRLRGETQYF. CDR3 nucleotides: TGCGCCAGCAGCCGACTGCGGGGTGAGACCCAGTACTTC.

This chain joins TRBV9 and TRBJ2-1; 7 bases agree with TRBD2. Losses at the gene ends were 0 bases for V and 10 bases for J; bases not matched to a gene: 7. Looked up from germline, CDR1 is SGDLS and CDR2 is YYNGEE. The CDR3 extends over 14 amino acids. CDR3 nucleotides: TGTGCCAGCAGCGTAGCTTTGGGGGGGGTAGAGCAGTTCTTC. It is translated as CASSVALGGVEQFF. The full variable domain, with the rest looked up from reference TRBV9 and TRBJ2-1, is DSGVTQTPKHLITATGQRVTLRCSPRSGDLSVYWYQQSLDQGLQFLIQYYNGEERAKGNILERFSAQQFPDLHSELNLSSLELGDSALYFCASSVALGGVEQFFGPGTRLTVL.

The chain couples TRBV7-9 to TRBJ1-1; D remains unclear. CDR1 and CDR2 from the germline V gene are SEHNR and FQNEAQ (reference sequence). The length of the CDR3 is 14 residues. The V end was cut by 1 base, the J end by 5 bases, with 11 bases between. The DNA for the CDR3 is TGTGCCAGCAGCTTAGACCCAGTCGGAACTGAAGCTTTCTTT. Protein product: CASSLDPVGTEAFF.

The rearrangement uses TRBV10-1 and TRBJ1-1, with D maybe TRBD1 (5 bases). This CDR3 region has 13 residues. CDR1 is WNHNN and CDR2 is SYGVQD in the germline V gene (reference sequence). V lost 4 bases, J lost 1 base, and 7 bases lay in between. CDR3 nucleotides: TGCGCCAGCAGTGTCAGGGCGAACACTGAAGCTTTCTTT. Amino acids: CASSVRANTEAFF.